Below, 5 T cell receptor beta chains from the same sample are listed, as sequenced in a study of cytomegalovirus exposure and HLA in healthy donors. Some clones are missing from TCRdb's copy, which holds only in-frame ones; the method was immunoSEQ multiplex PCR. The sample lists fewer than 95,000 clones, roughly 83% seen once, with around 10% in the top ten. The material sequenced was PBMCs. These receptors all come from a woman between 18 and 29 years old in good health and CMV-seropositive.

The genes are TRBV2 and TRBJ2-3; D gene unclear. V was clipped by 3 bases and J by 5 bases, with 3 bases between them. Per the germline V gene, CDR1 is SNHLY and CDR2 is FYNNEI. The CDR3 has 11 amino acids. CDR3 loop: CASSERDTQYF. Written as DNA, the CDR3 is TGTGCCAGCAGTGAGAGAGATACGCAGTATTTT.

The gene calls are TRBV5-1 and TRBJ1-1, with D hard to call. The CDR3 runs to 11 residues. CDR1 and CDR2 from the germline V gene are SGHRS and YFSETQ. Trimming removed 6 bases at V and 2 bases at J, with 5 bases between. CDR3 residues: CASISNTEAFF. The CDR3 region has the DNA TGCGCCAGCATTAGTAACACTGAAGCTTTCTTT.

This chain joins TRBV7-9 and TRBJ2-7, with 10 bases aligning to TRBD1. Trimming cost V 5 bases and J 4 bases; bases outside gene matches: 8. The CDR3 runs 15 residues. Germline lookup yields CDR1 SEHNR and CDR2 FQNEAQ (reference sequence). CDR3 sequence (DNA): TGTGCCAGCAGCCCAAGACAGGGGGCAGGGTACGAGCAGTACTTC. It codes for CASSPRQGAGYEQYF.

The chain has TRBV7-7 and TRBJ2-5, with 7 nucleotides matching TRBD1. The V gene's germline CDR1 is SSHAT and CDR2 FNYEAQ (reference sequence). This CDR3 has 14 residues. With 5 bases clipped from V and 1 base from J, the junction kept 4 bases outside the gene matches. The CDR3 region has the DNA TGTGCCAGCAGCCCGGGACAGTTCCAAGAGACCCAGTACTTC. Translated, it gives CASSPGQFQETQYF.

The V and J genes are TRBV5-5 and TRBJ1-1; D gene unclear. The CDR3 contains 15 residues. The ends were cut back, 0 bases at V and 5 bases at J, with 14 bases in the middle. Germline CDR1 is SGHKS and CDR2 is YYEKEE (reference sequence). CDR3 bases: TGTGCCAGCAGCTTGGATTACGAGGGAGTGACTGAAGCTTTCTTT. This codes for CASSLDYEGVTEAFF.